These T cell receptor beta chains were read from a single sample in a study of glioma-infiltrating T cells. TCRdb ran MiXCR on the multiplex PCR reads and lists one entry per CDR3 protein. The data hold around 130,000 distinct CDR3 sequences, with 24% observed a single time. Material: glioma tissue, nonneoplastic brain tissue, or PBMCs (not recorded which). The receptors originated from a human donor with low-grade glioma or glioblastoma, undergoing nonglioma brain surgery, or in good health (not recorded which). CDR3s include the opening cysteine and the closing phenylalanine or tryptophan. Each record gives: D gene, V gene, clone size, J gene, CDR3 DNA, CDR3 protein. A D gene is named only where the DNA matches it firmly. The listing skips clone size in some rows; elsewhere it reads once, few, many or a size class.

d_call: .
v_call: TRBV7-8
clone_size: few
j_call: TRBJ1-5
cdr3_nt: TGTGCCAGCAGCTTAGGCGGCAGTCGCCAGCCCCAGCATTTT
cdr3_aa: CASSLGGSRQPQHF

d_call: TRBD1
v_call: TRBV20-1
clone_size: .
j_call: TRBJ1-2
cdr3_nt: TGCAGTGCCTCAGACAGGGGCTCTGACCTCTATGGCTACACCTTC
cdr3_aa: CSASDRGSDLYGYTF

d_call: .
v_call: TRBV5-1
clone_size: few
j_call: TRBJ1-1
cdr3_nt: TGCGCCAGCAGCTTGTTACAGTCGAACACTGAAGCTTTCTTT
cdr3_aa: CASSLLQSNTEAFF

d_call: .
v_call: TRBV12-3/TRBV12-4
clone_size: .
j_call: TRBJ1-2
cdr3_nt: TGTGCCAGCAGGCAGAACTATGGCTACACCTTC
cdr3_aa: CASRQNYGYTF

d_call: TRBD1
v_call: TRBV4-1
clone_size: many
j_call: TRBJ1-2
cdr3_nt: TGCGCCAGCAGCCAAGTGGGAGGGGGCGCACGCTATGGCTACACCTTC
cdr3_aa: CASSQVGGGARYGYTF

d_call: .
v_call: TRBV18
clone_size: few
j_call: TRBJ2-1
cdr3_nt: TGTGCCAGCTCACCAAGGCAGGGACTTTACAATGAGCAGTTCTTC
cdr3_aa: CASSPRQGLYNEQFF

d_call: .
v_call: TRBV14
clone_size: few
j_call: TRBJ2-1
cdr3_nt: TGTGCCAGCAGCCGTTCAGGAGGTTACAATGAGCAGTTCTTC
cdr3_aa: CASSRSGGYNEQFF

d_call: .
v_call: TRBV6-6
clone_size: many
j_call: TRBJ2-5
cdr3_nt: TGTGCCAGCAGTTACTCGACCGGTGAAAAACAAGAGACCCAGTACTTC
cdr3_aa: CASSYSTGEKQETQYF

d_call: .
v_call: TRBV20-1
clone_size: many
j_call: TRBJ1-3
cdr3_nt: TGCAGTGCAGATCAGGGTAGATCTGGAAACACCATATATTTT
cdr3_aa: CSADQGRSGNTIYF

d_call: .
v_call: TRBV6-6
clone_size: .
j_call: TRBJ1-6
cdr3_nt: TGTGCCAGCAGTTACTCCTATTCACCCCTCCACTTT
cdr3_aa: CASSYSYSPLHF

d_call: .
v_call: TRBV24-1
clone_size: many
j_call: TRBJ2-1
cdr3_nt: TGTGCCACCAGTGATCCCCAGGGGCAGATCAATGAGCAGTTCTTC
cdr3_aa: CATSDPQGQINEQFF

d_call: TRBD1
v_call: TRBV5-1
clone_size: few
j_call: TRBJ2-5
cdr3_nt: TGCGCCAGCAGCTATACCGGGACAGGGAAAGAGACCCAGTACTTC
cdr3_aa: CASSYTGTGKETQYF

d_call: .
v_call: TRBV6-1
clone_size: few
j_call: TRBJ1-1
cdr3_nt: TGTGCCAGCAGTTTCGGCAGCTCGAACACTGAAGCTTTCTTT
cdr3_aa: CASSFGSSNTEAFF

d_call: .
v_call: TRBV11-2
clone_size: many
j_call: TRBJ2-3
cdr3_nt: TGTGCCAGTGGTGCCAACAACGGAGATACGCAGTATTTT
cdr3_aa: CASGANNGDTQYF

d_call: .
v_call: TRBV6-4
clone_size: few
j_call: TRBJ1-1
cdr3_nt: TGTGCCAGCAGTCCCAACACCTTGAACACTGAAGCTTTCTTT
cdr3_aa: CASSPNTLNTEAFF

d_call: .
v_call: TRBV6-1
clone_size: few
j_call: TRBJ1-4
cdr3_nt: TGTGCCGGCGGGCGGGAGGCGGCTGAAAAACTGTTTTTT
cdr3_aa: CAGGREAAEKLFF

d_call: .
v_call: TRBV20-1
clone_size: .
j_call: TRBJ1-5
cdr3_nt: TGCAGTACTAGAGATCCCGAGGGCAATCAGCCCCAGCATTTT
cdr3_aa: CSTRDPEGNQPQHF

d_call: .
v_call: TRBV18
clone_size: few
j_call: TRBJ1-6
cdr3_nt: TGTGCCAGCTCACCCTCCACGAGCTCCTATAATTCACCCCTCCACTTT
cdr3_aa: CASSPSTSSYNSPLHF

d_call: TRBD1
v_call: TRBV19
clone_size: .
j_call: TRBJ1-5
cdr3_nt: TGTGCCAGTAGTACCCAGACAGGGAGAAATCAGCCCCAGCATTTT
cdr3_aa: CASSTQTGRNQPQHF

d_call: .
v_call: TRBV14
clone_size: .
j_call: TRBJ2-5
cdr3_nt: TGTGCCAGCAGCCAAGATAGACAGGGAGGGGAGACCCAGTACTTC
cdr3_aa: CASSQDRQGGETQYF

d_call: .
v_call: TRBV6-1
clone_size: few
j_call: TRBJ2-5
cdr3_nt: TGTGCCAGCAGCCTACAGAATTCTAGAGAGACCCAGTACTTC
cdr3_aa: CASSLQNSRETQYF

d_call: .
v_call: TRBV7-3
clone_size: few
j_call: TRBJ2-5
cdr3_nt: TGTGCCAGCAGCTTAACGGGGACCCCCCAAGAGACCCAGTACTTC
cdr3_aa: CASSLTGTPQETQYF

d_call: .
v_call: TRBV14
clone_size: .
j_call: TRBJ2-6
cdr3_nt: TGTGCCAGCAGCCAAGATGGCGGGGTTTCGTCCTCTGGGGCCAACGTCCTGACTTTC
cdr3_aa: CASSQDGGVSSSGANVLTF

d_call: .
v_call: TRBV7-9
clone_size: many
j_call: TRBJ2-3
cdr3_nt: TGTGCCAGCAGCTTATCGGCCTGGGGGACAAGCACAGATACGCAGTATTTT
cdr3_aa: CASSLSAWGTSTDTQYF

d_call: .
v_call: TRBV7-2
clone_size: many
j_call: TRBJ1-1
cdr3_nt: TGTGCCAGCAGCCGAAACCCTGGGACTGAAGCTTTCTTT
cdr3_aa: CASSRNPGTEAFF

d_call: TRBD1
v_call: TRBV7-3
clone_size: .
j_call: TRBJ1-1
cdr3_nt: TGTGCCAGCAGCCTTACAGGGGGCTGGGGATTTGATACTGAAGCTTTCTTT
cdr3_aa: CASSLTGGWGFDTEAFF

d_call: .
v_call: TRBV12-3/TRBV12-4
clone_size: few
j_call: TRBJ1-1
cdr3_nt: TGTGCCAGCAGTTTCAGCAGGGGCACTGAAGCTTTCTTT
cdr3_aa: CASSFSRGTEAFF

d_call: .
v_call: TRBV5-4
clone_size: .
j_call: TRBJ2-2
cdr3_nt: TGTACCAGCAGCGGCAGGGGGGGGCGGAACACCGGGGAGCTGTTTTTT
cdr3_aa: CTSSGRGGRNTGELFF

d_call: .
v_call: TRBV6-1
clone_size: medium-sized
j_call: TRBJ2-5
cdr3_nt: TGTGCCAGCAGTGAAAGGGTGTTTGGGACCCAGTACTTC
cdr3_aa: CASSERVFGTQYF

d_call: .
v_call: TRBV6-6
clone_size: many
j_call: TRBJ2-6
cdr3_nt: TGTGCCAGCAGTTACTCCTATACTGGGGCCAACGTCCTGACTTTC
cdr3_aa: CASSYSYTGANVLTF

d_call: .
v_call: TRBV5-8
clone_size: once
j_call: TRBJ2-3
cdr3_nt: TGTGCCAGCAGCTTGGGGAGGGGGCCAGATACGCAGTATTTT
cdr3_aa: CASSLGRGPDTQYF

d_call: .
v_call: TRBV12-3/TRBV12-4
clone_size: .
j_call: TRBJ1-5
cdr3_nt: TGTGCCAGCAGTCGTCCAGGGTCGGGCAGTCAGCCCCAGCATTTT
cdr3_aa: CASSRPGSGSQPQHF

d_call: .
v_call: TRBV27
clone_size: .
j_call: TRBJ1-3
cdr3_nt: TGTGCCAGCCGGGGCCCCCCGGGCACCATATATTTT
cdr3_aa: CASRGPPGTIYF

d_call: .
v_call: TRBV7-2
clone_size: .
j_call: TRBJ1-5
cdr3_nt: TGTGCCAGCGGCTTAGGGAAAAATAGCAATCAGCCCCAGCATTTT
cdr3_aa: CASGLGKNSNQPQHF

d_call: TRBD1
v_call: TRBV7-3
clone_size: .
j_call: TRBJ1-1
cdr3_nt: TGTGCCAGCAGCCCCTCGGGACAGACGAGCACTGAAGCTTTCTTT
cdr3_aa: CASSPSGQTSTEAFF

d_call: TRBD2
v_call: TRBV7-9
clone_size: .
j_call: TRBJ2-3
cdr3_nt: TGTGCCAGCAGCCGGGGACTAGCGGGTAACACAGATACGCAGTATTTT
cdr3_aa: CASSRGLAGNTDTQYF

d_call: .
v_call: TRBV6-1
clone_size: few
j_call: TRBJ2-2
cdr3_nt: TGTGCCAGCAGTGAACCTAACACCGGGGAGCTGTTTTTT
cdr3_aa: CASSEPNTGELFF

d_call: TRBD2
v_call: TRBV3-1
clone_size: .
j_call: TRBJ2-5
cdr3_nt: TGTTCCAGCAGCTCTGACCTAGCGGGGGGGCGGGAGACCCAGTACTTC
cdr3_aa: CSSSSDLAGGRETQYF

d_call: .
v_call: TRBV6-1
clone_size: many
j_call: TRBJ1-1
cdr3_nt: TGTGCCAGCAGTGCACCAGACAGCGGCAGGACTGAAGCTTTCTTT
cdr3_aa: CASSAPDSGRTEAFF

d_call: .
v_call: TRBV6-6
clone_size: .
j_call: TRBJ1-1
cdr3_nt: TGTGCCAGCAGTTACCGAGTGGCGAACACTGAAGCTTTCTTT
cdr3_aa: CASSYRVANTEAFF

d_call: .
v_call: TRBV6-1
clone_size: many
j_call: TRBJ1-6
cdr3_nt: TGTGCCGCCCGGGGCTCTTATAATTCACCCCTCCACTTT
cdr3_aa: CAARGSYNSPLHF

d_call: TRBD1
v_call: TRBV20-1
clone_size: few
j_call: TRBJ1-3
cdr3_nt: TGCAGTGCTACCCCGACAGGGTCTGGAAACACCATATATTTT
cdr3_aa: CSATPTGSGNTIYF

d_call: .
v_call: TRBV6-1
clone_size: many
j_call: TRBJ2-1
cdr3_nt: TGTGCCAGCGGTCTTGGAGGGAACCCCTACAATGAGCAGTTCTTC
cdr3_aa: CASGLGGNPYNEQFF

d_call: .
v_call: TRBV2
clone_size: many
j_call: TRBJ1-5
cdr3_nt: TGTGCCAGCGGAGGGCCTCAGCCCCAGCATTTT
cdr3_aa: CASGGPQPQHF

d_call: .
v_call: TRBV28
clone_size: .
j_call: TRBJ2-5
cdr3_nt: TGTGCCAGCAGTCTTTTAAGGGGGGCGCGCACAGAGACCCAGTACTTC
cdr3_aa: CASSLLRGARTETQYF

d_call: TRBD1
v_call: TRBV6-1
clone_size: many
j_call: TRBJ1-1
cdr3_nt: TGTGCCAGCAGAGTATGGGACAGGGGCGCATTCACTGAAGCTTTCTTT
cdr3_aa: CASRVWDRGAFTEAFF

d_call: .
v_call: TRBV19
clone_size: once
j_call: TRBJ2-1
cdr3_nt: TGTGCCAGTAGTCAGGGGCACAACAATGAGCAGTTCTTC
cdr3_aa: CASSQGHNNEQFF

d_call: .
v_call: TRBV25-1
clone_size: few
j_call: TRBJ1-2
cdr3_nt: TGTGCCAGCAGTGCCCGGGACGGCCTTTTGAACTATGGCTACACCTTC
cdr3_aa: CASSARDGLLNYGYTF

d_call: .
v_call: TRBV7-2
clone_size: .
j_call: TRBJ2-3
cdr3_nt: TGTGCCAGCAGCTTAGACGGGATTACCTGGGCAGATACGCAGTATTTT
cdr3_aa: CASSLDGITWADTQYF